Shown below are 22 T cell receptor beta chains from a single sample sequenced in a study of Graves' ophthalmopathy and Graves' hyperthyroidism (dated by TCRdb to the late 2010s). The data were produced on an Illumina HiSeq 2000. TCR beta CDR3 regions were amplified from RNA transcripts for repertoire sequencing. The first round of RT-PCR was done with HTBI primers and the Qiagen OneStep RT-PCR kit, and was followed by a second round of multiplex PCR, then size selection and purification. Through fastp at Q25 and MiXCR, TCRdb rebuilt clones from the public reads, retaining in-frame beta chains. Each entry merges the rows of one CDR3 protein and shows their most common DNA and genes. For this sample the table gives roughly 1.1 million distinct CDR3 sequences, of which approximately 35% were detected only once. The ten biggest clones cover around 10% of the sample. The specimen sequenced was peripheral blood or thyroid tissue (not recorded which). These receptors all come from an adult man with Graves' hyperthyroidism.

This chain uses TRBV9 with TRBJ2-7; TRBD2 agrees at 7 bases. Germline V gene lookup returns CDR1 SGDLS and CDR2 YYNGEE. CDR3 length equals 15 residues. V trimming: 0 bases; J trimming: 6 bases; junction bases outside the gene matches: 9. CDR3 protein: CASSVGGGRAGEQYF. The DNA for the CDR3 is TGTGCCAGCAGCGTAGGAGGCGGGAGAGCGGGCGAGCAGTACTTC.

With regard to this clonotype: A much larger clonotype is one base distant, so this may be a read error. The chain combines TRBV7-2 with TRBJ2-7, with a tentative D call TRBD1 (6 bases). Germline V gene lookup returns CDR1 SGHTA and CDR2 FQGNSA. The CDR3 is 15 amino acids. Trimming removed 3 bases from V and 3 bases from J, with 15 bases in between. The CDR3 sequence: CASSLFGQYIYEQYF. DNA for the CDR3: TGTGCCAGCAGCTTGTTTGGACAGTATATCTACGAGCAGTACTTC.

The sample holds one count of this clonotype. J is TRBJ1-6 and V is TRBV18; D gene ambiguous. Germline values: CDR1 KGHSH, CDR2 LQKENI. V gave up 3 bases and J gave up 2 bases, with 8 bases separating them. The CDR3 contains 15 residues. The CDR3 loop reads CASSPGRTYNSPLHF. The CDR3 DNA reads as TGTGCCAGCTCACCTGGTCGGACCTATAATTCACCCCTCCACTTT.

This clonotype occurred once. Being one base from a much bigger clone, this may be a read error. The chain employs TRBV5-6 and TRBJ1-1; 10 bases line up with TRBD1. CDR1 and CDR2 (germline): SGHDT, YYEEEE. V gave up 4 bases and J gave up 0 bases; unmatched junction bases: 3. CDR3 size: 15 residues. The CDR3 here is CASSTGTGVNTEAFF. The CDR3 nucleotides read TGTGCCAGCAGCACCGGGACAGGGGTGAACACTGAAGCTTTCTTT.

The table lists this clonotype with a count of one. The chain links TRBV10-3 to TRBJ1-2; TRBD1 matches at 7 bases. V was clipped by 6 bases and J by 3 bases; unmatched bases: 10. The CDR3 has 15 amino acids. The germline V gene has CDR1 ENHRY and CDR2 SYGVKD. The CDR3 region has the DNA TGTGCCATCAGCCTGGCGGAGGGGGCCCACTATGGCTACACCTTC. Translation gives CAISLAEGAHYGYTF.

This clonotype has ten or more counts. V and J are TRBV12-3 or TRBV12-4 and TRBJ1-1, with D uncertain. This CDR3 has 15 residues. Trimming shortened V by 7 bases and J by 7 bases, and 22 bases separated the two germline ends. The CDR3 DNA follows: TGTGCCAGCACCCTGCGGTCCAGCCTCCAAGATGAAGCTTTCTTT. Protein product: CASTLRSSLQDEAFF.

The chain has TRBV15 and TRBJ1-2; 11 bases line up with TRBD1. With V trimmed by 3 bases and J by 7 bases, 7 bases remained unmatched. The CDR3 has 15 amino acids. Germline assignment: CDR1 LNHNV and CDR2 YYDKDF (reference sequence). In DNA, the CDR3 is TGTGCCACCAGCAGCGTCGGGACAGGGGGTCGTGGCTACACCTTC. This encodes CATSSVGTGGRGYTF.

This clonotype was seen repeatedly, ten times or more. The J gene is TRBJ1-4, the V gene TRBV29-1; the match to TRBD1 covers 10 bases. With 6 bases clipped from V and 5 bases from J, the junction kept 6 bases outside the gene matches. Germline CDR1 is SQVTM and CDR2 is ANQGSEA. The CDR3 runs to 14 residues. The CDR3 spells CSVDPGQGNEKLFF. The DNA of the CDR3 is TGCAGCGTAGACCCGGGACAGGGGAATGAAAAACTGTTTTTT.

The rearrangement joins TRBV7-2 to TRBJ2-2; unclear D gene. Looked up from germline, CDR1 is SGHTA and CDR2 is FQGNSA. V lost 4 bases, J lost 3 bases, and 9 bases lay in between. The CDR3 has 14 residues. The CDR3 region has the DNA TGTGCCAGCAGCTCGCTATTCGACACCGGGGAGCTGTTTTTT. It encodes CASSSLFDTGELFF.

Many counts were recorded for this clonotype. The chain joins TRBV9 to TRBJ1-3; the D is unclear. V was pared by 0 bases and J by 11 bases, with 9 bases between. The CDR3 loop spans 12 amino acids. Germline V gene sequence: CDR1 SGDLS, CDR2 YYNGEE. Here the CDR3 DNA reads TGTGCCAGCAGCGTAGATCAGGATGCCATATATTTT. This codes for CASSVDQDAIYF.

This clonotype was recorded once. The conserved closing phenylalanine or tryptophan is absent in this CDR3, likely reflecting a read error. It is unclear where the CDR3 begins or ends on the DNA, so no DNA is shown, and the CDR3 is as TCRdb lists it. The genes are TRBV7-9 and TRBJ1-1. The CDR3 has 12 residues if both end residues are counted. From germline, CDR1 is SEHNR and CDR2 FQNEAQ (reference sequence). The CDR3 protein is CASSSTSGTVLG.

This clonotype appeared many times. The J gene is TRBJ1-2, the V gene TRBV2, with 9 bases that match TRBD1. The V and J ends lost 6 bases and 4 bases, in that order; junction bases with no gene match: 9. The V gene's germline CDR1 is SNHLY and CDR2 FYNNEI. This CDR3 is 15 amino acids long. Written as DNA, the CDR3 is TGTGCCAGCAGCGGAGGGACAGGGCTCGCCTATGGCTACACCTTC. Its protein is CASSGGTGLAYGYTF.

V gene TRBV19 combines with J gene TRBJ1-4; the match to TRBD1 covers 9 bases. This CDR3 spans 15 amino acids. Germline V gene data show CDR1 as LNHDA and CDR2 as SQIVND (reference sequence). V shed 5 bases, J shed 7 bases, and the junction held 8 bases outside the gene matches. CDR3 DNA sequence: TGTGCCAGTAGTCCGGCCCCGACAGGGGGTGAAAAACTGTTTTTT. It codes for CASSPAPTGGEKLFF. The full variable domain, completed using reference TRBV19 and TRBJ1-4, is DGGITQSPKYLFRKEGQNVTLSCEQNLNHDAMYWYRQDPGQGLRLIYYSQIVNDFQKGDIAEGYSVSREKKESFPLTVTSAQKNPTAFYLCASSPAPTGGEKLFFGSGTQLSVL.

This clonotype was observed many times. V and J are TRBV20-1 and TRBJ2-1; D remains unclear. The CDR3 contains 11 residues. Germline V gene lookup returns CDR1 DFQATT and CDR2 SNEGSKA (reference sequence). The V gene lost 1 base and the J gene lost 4 bases, with 2 bases spanning the gap. The CDR3 sequence: CSARGYNEQFF. Here the CDR3 DNA reads TGCAGTGCTAGAGGATACAATGAGCAGTTCTTC.

This clonotype turned up a few times. This rearrangement joins TRBV12-3 or TRBV12-4 to TRBJ1-4, with TRBD1 identical over 10 bases. Trimming took 6 bases from V and 4 from J; bases not matched to a gene: 11. This CDR3 comprises 17 residues. The CDR3 bases are TGTGCCAGCAGACCCGGGACAGGGGTTCGCGTTAATGAAAAACTGTTTTTT. This sequence encodes CASRPGTGVRVNEKLFF.

The genes are TRBV29-1 and TRBJ2-7; TRBD1 or TRBD2 may be the D gene (5 bases each). The germline V gene encodes CDR1 SQVTM and CDR2 ANQGSEA. This CDR3 spans 13 amino acids. V lost 5 bases to trimming and J lost 7 bases, with 18 bases between them. The CDR3 nucleotides read TGCAGCGTTATCTGGGGGACGGTCTATGAGCAGTACTTC. Translating it yields CSVIWGTVYEQYF.

This clonotype showed up many times. The chain is built from TRBV20-1 and TRBJ2-7; D assignment may be TRBD1 or TRBD2 (5 bases each). V was trimmed by 2 bases and J by 2 bases, leaving 13 bases between them. The germline gives CDR1 DFQATT, CDR2 SNEGSKA (reference sequence). The CDR3 totals 14 residues. The CDR3 nucleotides are TGCAGTGCTAGACTCTGGGACGGACCCTACGAGCAGTACTTC. It specifies CSARLWDGPYEQYF.

This clonotype was counted a single time. CDR3 DNA: TGTGCCAGCAGTAGGGACCAAAGGAACACCATATATTTT. Translated: CASSRDQRNTIYF. The J gene is TRBJ1-3, the V gene TRBV12-3 or TRBV12-4; D is possibly TRBD1 (5 bases). Trimming cost V 5 bases and J 7 bases, with 12 bases left between them. The CDR3 has 13 residues.

This clonotype was counted at least ten times. The rearrangement links TRBV10-3 to TRBJ2-7; a weak D match, TRBD1 (7 bases). The V gene's germline CDR1 is ENHRY and CDR2 SYGVKD. This CDR3 region has 13 residues. V was trimmed by 3 bases and J by 2 bases, leaving 8 bases between them. CDR3 coding DNA: TGTGCCATCAGTGACAGGGGGGCCTACGAGCAGTACTTC. Protein sequence: CAISDRGAYEQYF.

This clonotype has a count of ten or more. The rearrangement uses TRBV6-5 and TRBJ2-6; 11 nucleotides agree with TRBD1. Germline CDR1 is MNHEY and CDR2 is SVGAGI. The CDR3 has 18 residues. The ends lost 5 bases at V and 2 bases at J; junction bases unmatched: 8. DNA for the CDR3: TGTGCCAGCAGTGGAAGGACAGGGGGCATTCCTGGGGCCAACGTCCTGACTTTC. Translated: CASSGRTGGIPGANVLTF.

This clonotype was detected ten times or more. This chain uses TRBV2 with TRBJ1-4; TRBD1 might be the D (5 bases). V lost 3 bases, J lost 5 bases, and 16 bases lay in between. Germline CDR1 SNHLY, CDR2 FYNNEI. The CDR3 length is 16 residues. The CDR3 reads CASSDFIRAENEKLFF. CDR3 DNA sequence: TGTGCCAGCAGTGATTTCATCAGGGCAGAAAATGAAAAACTGTTTTTT.

This clonotype was counted many times. The V call is TRBV13, the J call TRBJ1-2, with a possible D match to TRBD1 (5 bases). The germline V and J ends were trimmed by 5 bases and 5 bases, with 15 bases remaining between them. CDR3 size: 14 residues. CDR1 is PRHDT and CDR2 is FYEKMQ in the germline V gene (reference sequence). CDR3 in amino acids: CASSLPEDTYGYTF. Here the CDR3 DNA reads TGTGCCAGCAGCCTACCCGAGGACACATATGGCTACACCTTC.